The 17 T cell receptor beta chains reported below all come from one sample, sequenced in a study of cytomegalovirus exposure and HLA in healthy donors (dated by TCRdb to about 2017). The library relied on the immunoSEQ multiplex PCR assay. TCRdb holds this immuneACCESS table with in-frame rearrangements only. Some clones are missing; in checked studies, unresolved V genes explain under half, and the rest has no known cause. The sample table contains about 200,000 clones; only one count was recorded for about 82% of them. The ten top clones hold over 1.1% of the sample. Sequencing used PBMCs. The origin of the receptors is a woman aged 18-35 years in good health and CMV-seronegative.

This chain joins TRBV6-1 and TRBJ1-1, with TRBD1 matching over 7 bases. This CDR3 comprises 19 residues. Germline V gene sequence: CDR1 MNHNS, CDR2 SASEGT. Trimming took 1 base from V and 0 from J; bases not matched to a gene: 14. The CDR3 reads CASSEGRDRQGILNTEAFF. As DNA, the CDR3 is TGTGCCAGCAGTGAAGGAAGGGACAGACAAGGAATTCTGAACACTGAAGCTTTCTTT.

The J gene is TRBJ1-2, the V gene TRBV19, with no clear D. The CDR3 length is 16 residues. Looked up from germline, CDR1 is LNHDA and CDR2 is SQIVND (reference sequence). The germline V and J ends were trimmed by 10 bases and 2 bases, with 23 bases remaining between them. CDR3 sequence reads: CATRQTLFSPNYGYTF. In DNA, the CDR3 is TGTGCCACCAGGCAGACCCTCTTTTCGCCAAACTATGGCTACACCTTC.

The genes are TRBV6-4 and TRBJ2-2, with D perhaps TRBD1 (6 bases). Between the trimmed V and J ends, which lost 4 bases and 3 bases, there was a span of 6 bases. The CDR3 spans 13 residues. The germline V gene encodes CDR1 MRHNA and CDR2 SNTAGT. In DNA form, the CDR3 reads TGTGCCAGCAGTGCAGGGGACACCGGGGAGCTGTTTTTT. It translates to CASSAGDTGELFF.

V is TRBV5-1 and J is TRBJ1-3; D is undetermined. The germline V gene has CDR1 SGHRS and CDR2 YFSETQ. The V end lost 2 bases, the J end lost 1 base, and 7 bases lay between the germline ends. CDR3 length equals 14 residues. The CDR3, as DNA: TGCGCCAGCAGCTTCACAGCTTCTGGAAACACCATATATTTT. This gives the protein CASSFTASGNTIYF. Variable domain in full (rest from reference TRBV5-1 and TRBJ1-3): KAGVTQTPRYLIKTRGQQVTLSCSPISGHRSVSWYQQTPGQGLQFLFEYFSETQRNKGNFPGRFSGRQFSNSRSEMNVSTLELGDSALYLCASSFTASGNTIYFGEGSWLTVV.

The genes are TRBV18 and TRBJ2-3; TRBD1 aligns across 9 bases. CDR1 and CDR2 from the germline V gene are KGHSH and LQKENI. The ends lost 6 bases at V and 3 bases at J; junction bases unmatched: 4. The length of the CDR3 is 14 residues. CDR3 nucleotides: TGTGCCAGCTCCGGGGGACAGGGAACAGATACGCAGTATTTT. Protein: CASSGGQGTDTQYF.

The rearrangement uses TRBV25-1 and TRBJ1-1; D gene uncertain. From germline, CDR1 is MGHDK and CDR2 SYGVNS. V lost 4 bases and J 8 bases, leaving 8 bases between the germline ends. The CDR3 extends over 11 amino acids. The CDR3, as DNA: TGTGCCAGCAGTGGACACTTAGAAGCTTTCTTT. This gives the protein CASSGHLEAFF.

The genes are TRBV5-1 and TRBJ1-5, with TRBD1 matching 9 bases. This CDR3 is 17 amino acids long. Trimming removed 4 bases from V and 4 bases from J; junction bases left unmatched: 12. The germline CDR1 and CDR2 sequences are SGHRS and YFSETQ. The CDR3 coding sequence is TGCGCCAGCAGCCCCGGGACAGGGCGGGACAGTAATCAGCCCCAGCATTTT. It yields the protein CASSPGTGRDSNQPQHF.

In its sample, this clone was seen once. This chain links TRBV5-6 with TRBJ2-3, with D hard to call. The germline gives CDR1 SGHDT, CDR2 YYEEEE. Trimming pared 4 bases from V and 2 bases from J, leaving 14 bases between. The CDR3 sequence is 15 residues long. The CDR3 DNA follows: TGTGCCAGCAGCCCCTACAGTTATGTCACAGATACGCAGTATTTT. This encodes CASSPYSYVTDTQYF.

The chain carries TRBV4-1 and TRBJ1-3; perhaps TRBD1 as D (6 bases). Germline CDR1 reads MGHRA; CDR2 reads YSYEKL. Between the trimmed V and J ends, which lost 2 bases and 0 bases, there was a span of 11 bases. The CDR3 has 16 residues. In DNA form, the CDR3 reads TGCGCCAGCAGCCAACCCACAGGGAGCTCTGGAAACACCATATATTTT. This gives the protein CASSQPTGSSGNTIYF.

The chain links TRBV7-9 to TRBJ2-2; 7 nucleotides line up with TRBD2. Germline CDR1 SEHNR, CDR2 FQNEAQ (reference sequence). V shed 1 base and J 1 base; nucleotides not matched to a gene: 3. There are 16 residues in the CDR3. The CDR3: CASSLEAGENTGELFF. In nucleotides, the CDR3 is TGTGCCAGCAGCTTAGAGGCGGGGGAGAACACCGGGGAGCTGTTTTTT.

This rearrangement joins TRBV4-1 to TRBJ1-2, with a possible D match to TRBD1 (5 bases). The CDR3 extends over 14 amino acids. Germline V gene lookup returns CDR1 MGHRA and CDR2 YSYEKL. The V end lost 4 bases, the J end lost 6 bases, and 15 bases lay between the germline ends. CDR3 loop: CASSPTPAGDGYTF. As DNA, the CDR3 is TGCGCCAGCAGCCCTACACCAGCGGGGGATGGCTACACCTTC.

The chain links TRBV18 to TRBJ2-5; 10 bases agree with TRBD1. J gave up 5 bases and V 3 bases, and 9 bases lay outside the gene matches. Looked up from germline, CDR1 is KGHSH and CDR2 is LQKENI. This CDR3 spans 16 amino acids. The CDR3 sequence is CASSPRQGAHGETQYF. DNA of the CDR3: TGTGCCAGCTCACCTAGACAGGGGGCTCACGGTGAGACCCAGTACTTC.

In this sample, this clone turned up once. The V and J genes are TRBV5-4 and TRBJ2-7; D unresolved. The CDR3 runs 15 residues. Germline assignment: CDR1 SGHNT and CDR2 YYREEE (reference sequence). Trimming cost V 0 bases and J 0 bases, with 10 bases left between them. The CDR3 sequence: CASSLASLSSYEQYF. As DNA, the CDR3 is TGTGCCAGCAGCTTGGCGAGCCTCTCCTCCTACGAGCAGTACTTC.

The chain recombines TRBV25-1 with TRBJ2-7; possible D gene TRBD2, 6 bases. This CDR3 is 13 amino acids long. The germline CDR1 and CDR2 sequences are MGHDK and SYGVNS. V was cut by 6 bases and J by 4 bases, with 13 bases left in between. CDR3 loop: CASSPTRVYEQYF. In DNA, the CDR3 is TGTGCCAGCAGCCCGACTAGAGTTTACGAGCAGTACTTC.

The gene calls are TRBV5-6 and TRBJ1-2, with 9 bases that match TRBD1. After removal of 4 bases from V and 14 bases from J, the junction contained 15 bases not matched to a gene. CDR3 length: 14 amino acids. The V gene's germline CDR1 is SGHDT and CDR2 YYEEEE. In DNA form, the CDR3 reads TGTGCCAGCAGCACCGGACAGGGGCCAGCCCCCGGAACCTTC. Protein sequence: CASSTGQGPAPGTF. Full variable domain (rest looked up from reference TRBV5-6 and TRBJ1-2): DAGVTQSPTHLIKTRGQQVTLRCSPKSGHDTVSWYQQALGQGPQFIFQYYEEEERQRGNFPDRFSGHQFPNYSSELNVNALLLGDSALYLCASSTGQGPAPGTFGSGTRLTVV.

In DNA, the CDR3 is TGCGCCAGCAGCTTTGAGGGTACTCGTGGAAACACCATATATTTT. This gives the protein CASSFEGTRGNTIYF. V and J are TRBV5-1 and TRBJ1-3; no clear D gene. Germline CDR1 and CDR2: SGHRS and YFSETQ. CDR3 length equals 15 residues. V lost 2 bases and J 3 bases, leaving 12 bases between the germline ends. Full variable domain (missing parts from reference TRBV5-1 and TRBJ1-3): KAGVTQTPRYLIKTRGQQVTLSCSPISGHRSVSWYQQTPGQGLQFLFEYFSETQRNKGNFPGRFSGRQFSNSRSEMNVSTLELGDSALYLCASSFEGTRGNTIYFGEGSWLTVV.

Only one count was recorded for this clone. V usage is TRBV7-6 and J usage is TRBJ2-1, with TRBD1 matching over 8 bases. This CDR3 has 16 residues. Unmatched junction bases numbered 7, after V lost 4 bases and J lost 2 bases. Germline assignment: CDR1 SGHVS and CDR2 FNYEAQ. The CDR3 reads CASSSLTGVPYNEQFF. The DNA for the CDR3 is TGTGCCAGCAGCTCCTTGACAGGGGTACCCTACAATGAGCAGTTCTTC.